A single sample is the source of the 4 T cell receptor beta chains below, sequenced in a study of blood T cell repertoires in COVID-19. Generated by immunoSEQ multiplex PCR, the TCRdb table keeps only in-frame clones and is missing some. The sample holds around 180,000 clones, 70% to 90% seen once. Sequencing used peripheral blood. These receptor sequences come from an elderly man with COVID-19, enrolled during active disease.

This clone came up once. The V and J genes are TRBV10-3 and TRBJ2-5; 7 nucleotides line up with TRBD1. V lost 8 bases, J lost 2 bases, and 8 bases stayed unmatched. The CDR3 has 14 amino acids. Germline V lookup: CDR1 ENHRY, CDR2 SYGVKD. The CDR3 reads CAISRDREQETQYF. DNA for the CDR3: TGTGCCATCTCGAGAGACAGGGAGCAAGAGACCCAGTACTTC.

This clone was observed a few times. The chain couples TRBV5-1 to TRBJ1-1; D perhaps matches TRBD1 (5 bases). In germline, CDR1 is SGHRS, CDR2 YFSETQ. V lost 4 bases and J lost 1, with 8 bases in between. There are 13 residues in the CDR3. CDR3 residues: CASSRQTNTEAFF. CDR3 DNA sequence: TGCGCCAGCAGCCGACAGACGAACACTGAAGCTTTCTTT. Drawing the rest from reference TRBV5-1 and TRBJ1-1, the complete variable domain is KAGVTQTPRYLIKTRGQQVTLSCSPISGHRSVSWYQQTPGQGLQFLFEYFSETQRNKGNFPGRFSGRQFSNSRSEMNVSTLELGDSALYLCASSRQTNTEAFFGQGTRLTVV.

This chain links TRBV19 with TRBJ1-2; D perhaps matches TRBD1 (5 bases). Per germline, CDR1 LNHDA and CDR2 SQIVND (reference sequence). The V end lost 5 bases, the J end lost 7 bases, and 14 bases lay between the germline ends. The CDR3 has 13 residues. The CDR3 nucleotides read TGTGCCAGTAGTGTCGGAAGGGGCGGTGGCTACACCTTC. Its protein product is CASSVGRGGGYTF.

The rearrangement links TRBV27 to TRBJ2-1; D unresolved. CDR1 and CDR2 (germline): MNHEY, SMNVEV (reference sequence). V shed 5 bases and J shed 3 bases, with 20 bases lying between them. The CDR3 is 17 amino acids. CDR3 sequence: CASSRQATWSGYNEQFF. The CDR3 region has the DNA TGTGCCAGCAGTAGGCAAGCTACGTGGTCAGGCTACAATGAGCAGTTCTTC.